These 18 T cell receptor beta chains were sequenced from one sample in a study of Graves' ophthalmopathy and Graves' hyperthyroidism. Amplified TCR beta CDR3 regions were obtained using RNA transcripts as template. A first-round RT-PCR used HTBI primers, followed by a second-round multiplex PCR. MiXCR, run by TCRdb on the multiplex PCR reads, gives a single entry per CDR3 protein. The repertoire holds about 600,000 distinct CDR3 sequences, with 35% to 45% as singletons. The sequenced material came from peripheral blood or thyroid tissue (not recorded which). The origin of the receptors is an adult man with Graves' hyperthyroidism.

This clonotype was detected ten times or more. The genes are TRBV10-3 and TRBJ2-5, with D maybe TRBD2 (5 bases). CDR3 length equals 12 residues. Germline V gene lookup returns CDR1 ENHRY and CDR2 SYGVKD. V lost 2 bases and J lost 7, with 8 bases in between. CDR3 sequence: CAISEGGGTQYF. The CDR3 bases are TGTGCCATCAGTGAGGGTGGAGGGACCCAGTACTTC.

The chain uses TRBV6-5 and TRBJ1-5, with D maybe TRBD1 (5 bases). CDR1 is MNHEY, CDR2 SVGAGI, per germline. The V end lost 2 bases, the J end lost 0 bases, and 8 bases lay between the germline ends. CDR3 size: 15 residues. DNA of the CDR3: TGTGCCAGCAGTTACGGCGGGGGTAGCAATCAGCCCCAGCATTTT. As protein: CASSYGGGSNQPQHF.

Many counts were recorded for this clonotype. The chain is built from TRBV5-8 and TRBJ2-5, with 8 bases aligning to TRBD1. CDR1 and CDR2 (germline): SGHTS, YDEGEE. There are 14 residues in the CDR3. The V and J ends lost 3 bases and 9 bases, in that order; junction bases with no gene match: 10. The CDR3 nucleotides are TGTGCCAGCAGCTATACAGGGGGTTTTGGGGCCCAGTACTTC. It codes for CASSYTGGFGAQYF.

As regards this clonotype: At one end the junction does not follow the germline gene, possibly because of a read error. The rearrangement uses TRBV4-3 and TRBJ1-1, with 8 bases that match TRBD1. Germline V gives CDR1 LGHNA, CDR2 YSLEER. The CDR3 loop spans 14 amino acids. CDR3 protein: CVSSQQGVNTEAFF. CDR3 bases: TGCGTCAGCAGCCAACAGGGGGTGAACACTGAAGCTTTCTTT.

This clonotype has at least ten counts. V usage is TRBV7-9 and J usage is TRBJ1-5; weak D call: TRBD1 (6 bases). The CDR3 runs to 15 residues. Germline lookup yields CDR1 SEHNR and CDR2 FQNEAQ (reference sequence). The V end lost 1 base, the J end lost 3 bases, and 10 bases lay between the germline ends. For the CDR3, the DNA is TGTGCCAGCAGCTTAGATGGGGGGCCCAATCAGCCCCAGCATTTT. Translated, it gives CASSLDGGPNQPQHF.

Only a few counts were recorded for this clonotype. The chain links TRBV7-9 to TRBJ1-5, with a weak D call TRBD1 (6 bases). Germline values: CDR1 SEHNR, CDR2 FQNEAQ (reference sequence). V gave up 6 bases and J gave up 3 bases, with 12 bases separating them. There are 14 residues in the CDR3. The CDR3 here is CASRLTGFNQPQHF. The CDR3 DNA is TGTGCCAGCAGATTAACAGGGTTCAATCAGCCCCAGCATTTT. Looking up the rest from reference TRBV7-9 and TRBJ1-5 gives the full variable domain: DTGVSQNPRHKITKRGQNVTFRCDPISEHNRLYWYRQTLGQGPEFLTYFQNEAQLEKSRLLSDRFSAERPKGSFSTLEIQRTEQGDSAMYLCASRLTGFNQPQHFGDGTRLSIL.

This clonotype was counted at least ten times. The CDR3: CASSLWAGPETEAFF. CDR3 nucleotide sequence: TGTGCCAGCAGCTTATGGGCAGGGCCCGAAACTGAAGCTTTCTTT. The chain employs TRBV7-9 and TRBJ1-1, with D perhaps matching TRBD1 (5 bases). The CDR3 consists of 15 residues. Per the germline V gene, CDR1 is SEHNR and CDR2 is FQNEAQ (reference sequence). Trimming left V 2 bases short and J 5 bases short, with 15 bases between.

The CDR3 reads CASSSKSGSSYEQYF. The CDR3 coding sequence is TGTGCCAGCAGTTCCAAGAGCGGGAGCTCCTACGAGCAGTACTTC. V and J are TRBV6-5 and TRBJ2-7; 8 bases map to TRBD2. CDR3 length: 15 amino acids. Per the germline V gene, CDR1 is MNHEY and CDR2 is SVGAGI. V lost 4 bases to trimming and J lost 0 bases; unmatched junction nucleotides: 5.

The chain couples TRBV9 to TRBJ1-2; no clear D gene. Trimming took 0 bases from V and 5 from J, leaving 20 bases between them. Germline V CDR1 and CDR2: SGDLS, YYNGEE. The CDR3 has 17 amino acids. The CDR3 loop is CASSVGSSGEMGYGYTF. CDR3 bases: TGTGCCAGCAGCGTAGGCTCTAGCGGGGAAATGGGGTATGGCTACACCTTC.

This clonotype was observed many times. Here the CDR3 reads CSASLTSSETQYF. For the CDR3, the DNA is TGCAGTGCTAGTTTAACCTCGTCAGAGACCCAGTACTTC. The chain joins TRBV20-1 to TRBJ2-5; D is unresolved. V was clipped by 3 bases and J by 4 bases, with 12 bases between them. The CDR3 covers 13 residues. CDR1 and CDR2 from the germline V gene are DFQATT and SNEGSKA (reference sequence).

This clonotype was seen only a few times. The V call is TRBV6-6, the J call TRBJ1-5, with 12 nucleotides matching TRBD1. V lost 5 bases, J lost 5 bases, and 1 base stayed unmatched. This CDR3 is built from 14 residues. Germline CDR1 and CDR2: MNHNY and SVGAGI (reference sequence). This CDR3 is CASSGTGGYQPQHF. In DNA, the CDR3 is TGTGCCAGCAGTGGGACAGGGGGCTATCAGCCCCAGCATTTT.

This clonotype was recorded at least ten times. The gene calls are TRBV9 and TRBJ1-1, with 7 bases matching TRBD1. V shed 0 bases and J 0 bases; nucleotides not matched to a gene: 2. Germline V CDR1 and CDR2: SGDLS, YYNGEE. This CDR3 is 15 amino acids long. The CDR3 loop is CASSVGQGVNTEAFF. The CDR3 bases are TGTGCCAGCAGCGTAGGCCAGGGGGTGAACACTGAAGCTTTCTTT.

The gene calls are TRBV27 and TRBJ1-5; the D is unclear. Germline V gene lookup returns CDR1 MNHEY and CDR2 SMNVEV (reference sequence). The CDR3 spans 12 residues. The V and J ends lost 4 bases and 5 bases respectively, with 6 bases between them. DNA for the CDR3: TGTGCCAGCAGTTACCTGGATCAGCCCCAGCATTTT. This codes for CASSYLDQPQHF.

On this clonotype itself: An end of the junction differs from the germline gene, which may be a read error. The V call is TRBV11-3, the J call TRBJ2-2; 8 nucleotides agree with TRBD2. The CDR3 is 15 residues long. Germline V gene lookup returns CDR1 SGHNT and CDR2 YENEEA. The CDR3 loop is CASSLDSGNAGELFF. CDR3 in DNA: TGTGCCAGCAGCTTAGATAGCGGGAACGCCGGGGAGCTGTTTTTT. Drawing the rest from reference TRBV11-3 and TRBJ2-2, the complete variable domain is EAGVVQSPRYKIIEKKQPVAFWCNPISGHNTLYWYLQNLGQGPELLIRYENEEAVDDSQLPKDRFSAERLKGVDSTLKIQPAELGDSAVYLCASSLDSGNAGELFFGEGSRLTVL.

This clonotype was found many times. This chain joins TRBV6-1 and TRBJ2-7, with a weak D call TRBD1 (5 bases). This CDR3 comprises 14 residues. V lost 4 bases to trimming and J lost 2 bases, with 12 bases between them. Germline V CDR1 and CDR2: MNHNS, SASEGT. CDR3 coding DNA: TGTGCCAGCAGTGCAGGGTATGGAACCTACGAGCAGTACTTC. It translates to CASSAGYGTYEQYF.

As regards this clonotype: A read error may produce the germline difference seen at one junction end. The CDR3 bases are TGTGCCGCCAGCAGGGGCAGGGTTAATGGCTACACCTTC. Protein sequence: CAASRGRVNGYTF. The chain links TRBV15 to TRBJ1-2; TRBD1 is a possible D gene (6 bases). Germline CDR1 reads LNHNV; CDR2 reads YYDKDF (reference sequence). The CDR3 runs to 13 residues.

Ten or more counts support this clonotype. The chain uses TRBV7-8 and TRBJ2-7; weak D call: TRBD1 (5 bases). In germline, CDR1 is SGHVS, CDR2 FQNEAQ. The CDR3 is 16 residues long. The V end lost 7 bases, the J end lost 0 bases, and 19 bases lay between the germline ends. CDR3 sequence (DNA): TGTGCCAGCACAGGTGGGGCCGTTCTGAGCTCCTACGAGCAGTACTTC. The encoded protein is CASTGGAVLSSYEQYF.

The rearrangement joins TRBV20-1 to TRBJ2-7; D is undetermined. V lost 0 bases and J lost 3, with 12 bases in between. The CDR3 loop spans 14 amino acids. The germline gives CDR1 DFQATT, CDR2 SNEGSKA (reference sequence). The CDR3 loop is CSARDAAKFYEQYF. The CDR3 DNA sequence: TGCAGTGCTAGAGATGCAGCGAAATTCTACGAGCAGTACTTC.